This paragraph reports one T cell receptor beta chain. No antigen is known for it. Sequencing used immunoSEQ multiplex PCR; TCRdb keeps in-frame clones, though not all of them. The sample carries about 70,000 clones, roughly nine tenths recorded once. The germline CDR1 and CDR2 sequences are LNHNV and YYDKDF (reference sequence). Between the trimmed V and J ends, which lost 1 base and 1 base, there was a span of 7 bases. The CDR3 is 14 residues long. The data stem from a study of T cells in localized non-small cell lung cancer. Study-wide points: Longer overall survival was associated with a higher density of T cells in the blood.

The origin of this receptor is a male donor aged 60 or older with stage III squamous cell lung carcinoma. Sequenced here: peripheral blood, sampled before any cancer treatment. V gene TRBV15 combines with J gene TRBJ2-5, with D possibly being TRBD2 (5 bases). CDR3 protein: CATSRAGFQETQYF. CDR3 sequence (DNA): TGTGCCACCAGCAGAGCGGGATTCCAAGAGACCCAGTACTTC.